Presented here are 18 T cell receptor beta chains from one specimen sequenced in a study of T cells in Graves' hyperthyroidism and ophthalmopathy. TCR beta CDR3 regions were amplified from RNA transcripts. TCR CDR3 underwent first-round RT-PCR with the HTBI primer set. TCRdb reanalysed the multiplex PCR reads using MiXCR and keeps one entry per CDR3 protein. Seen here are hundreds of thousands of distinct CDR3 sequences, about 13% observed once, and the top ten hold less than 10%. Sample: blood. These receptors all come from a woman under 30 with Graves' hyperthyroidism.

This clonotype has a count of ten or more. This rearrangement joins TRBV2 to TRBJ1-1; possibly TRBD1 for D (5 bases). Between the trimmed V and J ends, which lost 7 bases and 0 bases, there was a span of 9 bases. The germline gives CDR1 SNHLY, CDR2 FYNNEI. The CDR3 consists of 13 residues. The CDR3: CASKDNLNTEAFF. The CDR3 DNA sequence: TGTGCCAGCAAGGACAACTTGAACACTGAAGCTTTCTTT. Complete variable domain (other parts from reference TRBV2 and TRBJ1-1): EPEVTQTPSHQVTQMGQEVILRCVPISNHLYFYWYRQILGQKVEFLVSFYNNEISEKSEIFDDQFSVERPDGSNFTLKIRSTKLEDSAMYFCASKDNLNTEAFFGQGTRLTVV.

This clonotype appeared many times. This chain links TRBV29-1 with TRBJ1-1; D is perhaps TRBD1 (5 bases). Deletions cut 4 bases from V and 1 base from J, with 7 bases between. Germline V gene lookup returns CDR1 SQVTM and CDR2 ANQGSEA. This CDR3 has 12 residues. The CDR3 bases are TGCAGCGTTGGGGGCCGGAACACTGAAGCTTTCTTT. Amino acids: CSVGGRNTEAFF.

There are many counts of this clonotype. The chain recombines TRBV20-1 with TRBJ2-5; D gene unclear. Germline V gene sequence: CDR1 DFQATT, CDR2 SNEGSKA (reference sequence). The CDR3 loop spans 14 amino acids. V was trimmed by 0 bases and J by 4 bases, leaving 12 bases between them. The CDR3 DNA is TGCAGTGCTAGAGATCTGGTTAGACCAGAGACCCAGTACTTC. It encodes CSARDLVRPETQYF.

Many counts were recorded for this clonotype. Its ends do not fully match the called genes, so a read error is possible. This CDR3 reads CASIQRAGWNTKAFF. In nucleotides, the CDR3 is TGTGCCAGCATTCAAAGGGCAGGGTGGAACACTAAAGCTTTCTTT. This chain joins TRBV6-1 and TRBJ1-1; tentative D call: TRBD1 (5 bases). There are 15 residues in the CDR3. Germline-derived CDR1 and CDR2 are MNHNS and SASEGT.

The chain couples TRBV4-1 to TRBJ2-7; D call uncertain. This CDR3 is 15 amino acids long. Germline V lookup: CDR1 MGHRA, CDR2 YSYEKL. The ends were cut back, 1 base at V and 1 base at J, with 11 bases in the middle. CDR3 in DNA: TGCGCCAGCAGCCAAGGGGTTCAGGTTTCCTACGAGCAGTACTTC. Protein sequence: CASSQGVQVSYEQYF.

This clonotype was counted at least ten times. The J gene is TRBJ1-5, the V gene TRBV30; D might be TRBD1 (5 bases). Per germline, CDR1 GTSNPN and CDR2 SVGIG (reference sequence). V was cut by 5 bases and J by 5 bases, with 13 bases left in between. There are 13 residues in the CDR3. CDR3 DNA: TGTGCCTGGGCTACAGGAGATTATCAGCCCCAGCATTTT. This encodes CAWATGDYQPQHF.

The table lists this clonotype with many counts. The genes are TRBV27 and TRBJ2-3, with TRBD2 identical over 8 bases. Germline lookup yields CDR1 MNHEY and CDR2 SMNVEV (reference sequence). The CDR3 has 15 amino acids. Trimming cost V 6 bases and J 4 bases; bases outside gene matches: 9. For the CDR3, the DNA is TGTGCCAGCAGCACCGGGGGGGTCAAGGCAGATACGCAGTATTTT. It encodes CASSTGGVKADTQYF.

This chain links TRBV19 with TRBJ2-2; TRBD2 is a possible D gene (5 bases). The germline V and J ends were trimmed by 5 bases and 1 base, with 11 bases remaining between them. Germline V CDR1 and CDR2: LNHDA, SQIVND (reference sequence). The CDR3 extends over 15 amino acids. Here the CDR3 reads CASSPFSGNTGELFF. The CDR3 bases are TGTGCCAGTAGTCCTTTCAGCGGGAACACCGGGGAGCTGTTTTTT. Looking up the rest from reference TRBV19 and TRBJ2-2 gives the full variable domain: DGGITQSPKYLFRKEGQNVTLSCEQNLNHDAMYWYRQDPGQGLRLIYYSQIVNDFQKGDIAEGYSVSREKKESFPLTVTSAQKNPTAFYLCASSPFSGNTGELFFGEGSRLTVL.

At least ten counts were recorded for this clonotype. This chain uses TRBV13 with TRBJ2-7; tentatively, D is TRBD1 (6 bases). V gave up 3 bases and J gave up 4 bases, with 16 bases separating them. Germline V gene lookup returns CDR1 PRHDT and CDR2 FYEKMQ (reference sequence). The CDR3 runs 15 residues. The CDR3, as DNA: TGTGCCAGCAGCTTTCGAGGACAGCTTAGATACGAGCAGTACTTC. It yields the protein CASSFRGQLRYEQYF.

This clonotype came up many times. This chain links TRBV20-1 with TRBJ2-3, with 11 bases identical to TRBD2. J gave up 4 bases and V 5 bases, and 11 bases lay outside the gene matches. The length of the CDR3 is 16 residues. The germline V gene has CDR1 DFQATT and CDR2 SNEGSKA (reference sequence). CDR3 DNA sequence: TGCAGTGCTTGGCCCCGACTAGCGGGAACTCCAGATACGCAGTATTTT. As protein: CSAWPRLAGTPDTQYF.

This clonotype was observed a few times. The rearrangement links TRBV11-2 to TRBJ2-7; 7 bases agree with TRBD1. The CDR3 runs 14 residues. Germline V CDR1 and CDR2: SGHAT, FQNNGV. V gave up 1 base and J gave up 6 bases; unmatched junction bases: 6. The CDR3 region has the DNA TGTGCCAGCAGCTTAGGAACAGGGGCCCTCGAGCAGTACTTC. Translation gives CASSLGTGALEQYF.

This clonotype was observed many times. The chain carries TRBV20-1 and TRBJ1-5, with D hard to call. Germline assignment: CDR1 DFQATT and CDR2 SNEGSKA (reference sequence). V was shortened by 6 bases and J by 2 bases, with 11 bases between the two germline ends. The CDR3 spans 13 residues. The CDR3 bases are TGCAGTGCGGCTGATACCGGCAATCAGCCCCAGCATTTT. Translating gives CSAADTGNQPQHF.

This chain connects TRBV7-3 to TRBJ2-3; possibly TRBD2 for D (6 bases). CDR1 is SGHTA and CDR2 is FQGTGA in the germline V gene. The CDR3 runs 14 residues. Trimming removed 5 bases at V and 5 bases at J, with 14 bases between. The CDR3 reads CASSMARGLDTQYF. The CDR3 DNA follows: TGTGCCAGCAGCATGGCTCGGGGGTTAGATACGCAGTATTTT. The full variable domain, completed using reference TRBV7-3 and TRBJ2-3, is GAGVSQTPSNKVTEKGKYVELRCDPISGHTALYWYRQSLGQGPEFLIYFQGTGAADDSGLPNDRFFAVRPEGSVSTLKIQRTERGDSAVYLCASSMARGLDTQYFGPGTRLTVL.

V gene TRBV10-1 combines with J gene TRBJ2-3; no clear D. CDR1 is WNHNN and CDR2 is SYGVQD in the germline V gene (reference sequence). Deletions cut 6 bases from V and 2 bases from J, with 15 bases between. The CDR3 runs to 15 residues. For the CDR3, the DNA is TGCGCCAGCAGAGGGCTGCACATTTTCACAGATACGCAGTATTTT. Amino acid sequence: CASRGLHIFTDTQYF.

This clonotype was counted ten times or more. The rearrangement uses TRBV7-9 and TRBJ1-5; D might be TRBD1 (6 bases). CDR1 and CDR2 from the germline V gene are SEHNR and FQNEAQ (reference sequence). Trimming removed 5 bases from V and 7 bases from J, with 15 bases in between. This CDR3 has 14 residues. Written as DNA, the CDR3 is TGTGCCAGCAGCGAGGGGGGACCAGAGCAGCCCCAGCATTTT. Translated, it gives CASSEGGPEQPQHF.

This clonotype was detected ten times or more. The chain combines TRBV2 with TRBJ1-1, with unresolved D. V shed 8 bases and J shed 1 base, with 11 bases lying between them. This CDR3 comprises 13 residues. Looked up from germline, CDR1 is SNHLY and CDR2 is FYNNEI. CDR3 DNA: TGTGCCAGCCCGGCAGGTGCGAACACTGAAGCTTTCTTT. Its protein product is CASPAGANTEAFF.

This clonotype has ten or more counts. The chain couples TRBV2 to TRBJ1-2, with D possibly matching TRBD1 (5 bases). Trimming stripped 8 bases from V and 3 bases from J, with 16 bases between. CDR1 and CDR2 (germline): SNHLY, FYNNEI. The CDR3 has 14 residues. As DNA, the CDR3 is TGTGCCAGCGTGGGCGGGGCGGGGGACTATGGCTACACCTTC. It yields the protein CASVGGAGDYGYTF.

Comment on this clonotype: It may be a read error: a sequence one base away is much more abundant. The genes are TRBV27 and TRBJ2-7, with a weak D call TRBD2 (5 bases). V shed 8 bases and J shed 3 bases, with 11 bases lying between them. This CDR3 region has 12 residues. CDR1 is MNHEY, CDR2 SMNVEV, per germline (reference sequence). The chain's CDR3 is CASGSSGYEQYF. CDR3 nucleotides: TGTGCCAGCGGGAGCTCTGGCTACGAGCAGTACTTC.